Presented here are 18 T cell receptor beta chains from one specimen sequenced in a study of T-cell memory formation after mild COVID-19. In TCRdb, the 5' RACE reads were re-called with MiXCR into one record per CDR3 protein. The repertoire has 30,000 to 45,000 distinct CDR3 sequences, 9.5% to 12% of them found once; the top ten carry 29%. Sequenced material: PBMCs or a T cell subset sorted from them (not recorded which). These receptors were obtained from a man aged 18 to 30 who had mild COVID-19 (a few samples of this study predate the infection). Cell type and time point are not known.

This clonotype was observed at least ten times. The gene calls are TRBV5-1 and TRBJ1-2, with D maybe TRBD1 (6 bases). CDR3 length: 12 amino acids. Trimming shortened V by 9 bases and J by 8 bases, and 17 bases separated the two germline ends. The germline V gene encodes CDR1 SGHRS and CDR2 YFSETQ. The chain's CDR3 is CATKQGEEGYTF. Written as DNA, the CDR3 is TGCGCCACTAAACAGGGTGAGGAGGGCTACACCTTC.

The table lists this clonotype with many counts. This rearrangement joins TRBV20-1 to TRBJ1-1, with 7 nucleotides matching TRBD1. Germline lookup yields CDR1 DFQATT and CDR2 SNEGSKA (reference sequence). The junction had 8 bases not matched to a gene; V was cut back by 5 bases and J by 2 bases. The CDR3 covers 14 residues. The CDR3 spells CSAQYRGSNTEAFF. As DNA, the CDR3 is TGCAGTGCTCAATACAGGGGTAGCAACACTGAAGCTTTCTTT.

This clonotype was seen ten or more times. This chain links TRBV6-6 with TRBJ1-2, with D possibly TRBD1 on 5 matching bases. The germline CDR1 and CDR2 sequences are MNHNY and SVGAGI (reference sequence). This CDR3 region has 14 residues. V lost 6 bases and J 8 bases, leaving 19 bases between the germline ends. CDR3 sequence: CASSPPVAGGGYTF. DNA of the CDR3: TGTGCCAGCAGCCCCCCCGTTGCGGGGGGAGGCTACACCTTC.

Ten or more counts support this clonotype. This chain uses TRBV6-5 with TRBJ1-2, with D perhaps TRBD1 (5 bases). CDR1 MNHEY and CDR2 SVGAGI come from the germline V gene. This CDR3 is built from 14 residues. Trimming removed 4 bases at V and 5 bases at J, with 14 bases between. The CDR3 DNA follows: TGTGCCAGCAGTTTGGGGGGAGGGCCGTATGGCTACACCTTC. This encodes CASSLGGGPYGYTF.

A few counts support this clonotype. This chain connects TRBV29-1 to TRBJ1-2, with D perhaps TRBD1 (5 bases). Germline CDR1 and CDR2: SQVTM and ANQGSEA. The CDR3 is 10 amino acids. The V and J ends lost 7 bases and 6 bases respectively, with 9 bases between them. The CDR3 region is CSGGDDGYTF. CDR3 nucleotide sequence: TGCAGCGGGGGGGATGATGGCTACACCTTC.

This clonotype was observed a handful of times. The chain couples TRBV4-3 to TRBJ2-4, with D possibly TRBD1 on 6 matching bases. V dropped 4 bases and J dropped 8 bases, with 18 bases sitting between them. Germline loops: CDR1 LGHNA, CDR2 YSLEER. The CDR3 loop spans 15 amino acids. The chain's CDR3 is CASSRDYRVGDIQYF. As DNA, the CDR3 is TGCGCCAGCAGCCGAGATTACAGGGTGGGGGACATTCAGTACTTC.

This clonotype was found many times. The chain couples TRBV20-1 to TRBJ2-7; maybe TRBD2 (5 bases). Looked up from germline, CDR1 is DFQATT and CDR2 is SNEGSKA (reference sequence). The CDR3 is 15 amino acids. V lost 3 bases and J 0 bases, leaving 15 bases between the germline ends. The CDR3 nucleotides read TGCAGTGCTAGCGACTCCCGAGGGTTCTCCTACGAGCAGTACGTC. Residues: CSASDSRGFSYEQYV.

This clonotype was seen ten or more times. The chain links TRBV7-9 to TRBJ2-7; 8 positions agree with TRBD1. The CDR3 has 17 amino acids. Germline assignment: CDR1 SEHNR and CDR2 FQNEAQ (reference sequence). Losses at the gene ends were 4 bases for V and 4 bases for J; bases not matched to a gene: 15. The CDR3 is CASSSAPSGTGAYEQYF. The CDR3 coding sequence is TGTGCCAGCAGCTCTGCCCCCTCCGGGACAGGCGCGTACGAGCAGTACTTC.

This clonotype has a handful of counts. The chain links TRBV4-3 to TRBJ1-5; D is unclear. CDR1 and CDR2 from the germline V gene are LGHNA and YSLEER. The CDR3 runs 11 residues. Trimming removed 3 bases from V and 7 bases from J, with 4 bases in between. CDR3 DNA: TGCGCCAGCAGCCAGCAGCAGCCCCAGCATTTT. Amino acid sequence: CASSQQQPQHF.

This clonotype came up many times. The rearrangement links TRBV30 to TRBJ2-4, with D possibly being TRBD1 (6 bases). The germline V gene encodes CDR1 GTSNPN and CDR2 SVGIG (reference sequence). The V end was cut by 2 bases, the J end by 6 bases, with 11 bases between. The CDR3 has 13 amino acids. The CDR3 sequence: CAWSKARGNIQYF. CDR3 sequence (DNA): TGTGCCTGGAGTAAGGCCAGGGGAAACATTCAGTACTTC.

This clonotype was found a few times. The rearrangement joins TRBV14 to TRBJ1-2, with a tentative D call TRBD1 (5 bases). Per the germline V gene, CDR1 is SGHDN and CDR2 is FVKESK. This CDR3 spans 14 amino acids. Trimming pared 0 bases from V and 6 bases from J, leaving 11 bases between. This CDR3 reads CASSQEWGSDGYTF. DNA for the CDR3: TGTGCCAGCAGCCAAGAATGGGGGTCAGATGGCTACACCTTC.

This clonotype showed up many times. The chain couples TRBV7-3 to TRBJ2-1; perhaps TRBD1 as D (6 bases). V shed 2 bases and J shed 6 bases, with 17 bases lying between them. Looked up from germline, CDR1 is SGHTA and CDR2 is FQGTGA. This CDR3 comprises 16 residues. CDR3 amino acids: CASSLDVSGTFNEQFF. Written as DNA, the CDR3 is TGTGCCAGCAGCTTAGACGTGTCCGGGACATTCAATGAGCAGTTCTTC.

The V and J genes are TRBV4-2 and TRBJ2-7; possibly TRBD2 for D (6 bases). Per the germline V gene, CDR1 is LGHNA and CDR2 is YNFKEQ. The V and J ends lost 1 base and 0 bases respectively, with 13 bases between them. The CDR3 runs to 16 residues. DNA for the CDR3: TGTGCCAGCAGCCAAGCTGGGACGGAGGGCTCCTACGAGCAGTACTTC. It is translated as CASSQAGTEGSYEQYF.

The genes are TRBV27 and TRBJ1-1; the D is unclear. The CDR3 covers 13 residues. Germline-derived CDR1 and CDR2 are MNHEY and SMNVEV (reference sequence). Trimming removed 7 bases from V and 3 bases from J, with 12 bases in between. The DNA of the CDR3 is TGTGCCAGCACACCGGTTGGGGACACTGAAGCTTTCTTT. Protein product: CASTPVGDTEAFF.

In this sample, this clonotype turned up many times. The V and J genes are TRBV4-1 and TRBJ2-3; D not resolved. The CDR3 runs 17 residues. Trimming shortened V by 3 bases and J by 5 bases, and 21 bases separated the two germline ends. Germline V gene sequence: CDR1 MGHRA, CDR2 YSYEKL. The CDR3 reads CASSQHPYGVSGDTQYF. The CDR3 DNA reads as TGCGCCAGCAGCCAGCACCCTTACGGAGTCTCGGGAGATACGCAGTATTTT.

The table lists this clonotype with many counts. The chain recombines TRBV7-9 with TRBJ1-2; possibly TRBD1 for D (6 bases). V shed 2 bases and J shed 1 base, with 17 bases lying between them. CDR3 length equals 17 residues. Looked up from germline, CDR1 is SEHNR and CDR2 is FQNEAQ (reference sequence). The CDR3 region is CASSLTRGPRFNYGYTF. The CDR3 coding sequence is TGTGCCAGCAGCTTAACCAGGGGACCGCGATTTAACTATGGCTACACCTTC.

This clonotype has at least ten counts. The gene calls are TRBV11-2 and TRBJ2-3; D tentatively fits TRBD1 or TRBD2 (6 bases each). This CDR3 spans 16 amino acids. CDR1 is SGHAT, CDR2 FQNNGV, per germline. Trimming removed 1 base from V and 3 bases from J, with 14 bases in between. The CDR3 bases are TGTGCCAGCAGCTTAGGGGGGGCAGGGTCAACAGATACGCAGTATTTT. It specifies CASSLGGAGSTDTQYF. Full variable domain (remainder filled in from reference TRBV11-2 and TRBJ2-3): EAGVAQSPRYKIIEKRQSVAFWCNPISGHATLYWYQQILGQGPKLLIQFQNNGVVDDSQLPKDRFSAERLKGVDSTLKIQPAKLEDSAVYLCASSLGGAGSTDTQYFGPGTRLTVL.

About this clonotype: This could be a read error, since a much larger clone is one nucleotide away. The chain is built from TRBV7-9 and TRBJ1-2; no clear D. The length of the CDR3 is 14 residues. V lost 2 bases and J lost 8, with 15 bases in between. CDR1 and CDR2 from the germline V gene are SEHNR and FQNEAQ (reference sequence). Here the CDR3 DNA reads TGTGCCAGCAGCTTACTGGCATCGGGTAACGGCTACACCTTC. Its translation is CASSLLASGNGYTF. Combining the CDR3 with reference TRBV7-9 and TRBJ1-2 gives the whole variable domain DTGVSQNPRHKITKRGQNVTFRCDPISEHNRLYWYRQTLGQGPEFLTYFQNEAQLEKSRLLSDRFSAERPKGSFSTLEIQRTEQGDSAMYLCASSLLASGNGYTFGSGTRLTVV.